This TCR beta chain was captured by sequencing in a study of shared clonotypes between healthy human individuals. CD45RO-negative, CCR7-positively selected cells formed the naive CD8 fraction, excluding terminally differentiated effector memory CD45RA+ cells. This table comes from immunoSEQ multiplex PCR, and its TCRdb copy is limited to in-frame clones, with some not included. The table shows 2 million or so clones, with approximately 94% occurring only once. Trimming shortened V by 5 bases and J by 3 bases, and 14 bases separated the two germline ends. The CDR3 is 14 residues long. Germline CDR1 is SGHNT and CDR2 is YENEEA.

V is TRBV11-3 and J is TRBJ2-7; D possibly uses TRBD1 or TRBD2 (5 bases each). The clonotype comes from a man in his late teens or twenties in good health. Material: naive CD8+ T cells sorted from blood. CDR3 in amino acids: CASSAGDGYYEQYF. The DNA for the CDR3 is TGTGCCAGCAGCGCCGGGGACGGGTACTACGAGCAGTACTTC.